This TCR beta chain was documented in a study of radiotherapy plus CTLA-4 blockade in lung cancer. Data came from immunoSEQ multiplex PCR; TCRdb stores just in-frame clones and leaves some out. The data show more than 90,000 clones, with 80% to 85% seen just once and roughly 24% held by the top ten. This clone was detected a few times. The CDR3 covers 14 residues. Germline CDR1 reads GTSNPN; CDR2 reads SVGIG (reference sequence). V lost 3 bases, J lost 3 bases, and 12 bases lay in between. The source of this sequence is a human donor with non-small cell lung cancer that progressed on radiotherapy plus ipilimumab. This specimen consisted of peripheral blood, obtained from a patient treated with radiotherapy plus ipilimumab. The gene calls are TRBV30 and TRBJ2-4, with D possibly TRBD1 on 6 matching bases. CDR3 in amino acids: CAWSGVGGKNIQYF. Here the CDR3 DNA reads TGTGCCTGGAGCGGGGTAGGGGGCAAAAACATTCAGTACTTC. The variable domain in full, with the rest retrieved from reference TRBV30 and TRBJ2-4, is SQTIHQWPATLVQPVGSPLSLECTVEGTSNPNLYWYRQAAGRGLQLLFYSVGIGQISSEVPQNLSASRPQDRQFILSSKKLLLSDSGFYLCAWSGVGGKNIQYFGAGTRLSVL.